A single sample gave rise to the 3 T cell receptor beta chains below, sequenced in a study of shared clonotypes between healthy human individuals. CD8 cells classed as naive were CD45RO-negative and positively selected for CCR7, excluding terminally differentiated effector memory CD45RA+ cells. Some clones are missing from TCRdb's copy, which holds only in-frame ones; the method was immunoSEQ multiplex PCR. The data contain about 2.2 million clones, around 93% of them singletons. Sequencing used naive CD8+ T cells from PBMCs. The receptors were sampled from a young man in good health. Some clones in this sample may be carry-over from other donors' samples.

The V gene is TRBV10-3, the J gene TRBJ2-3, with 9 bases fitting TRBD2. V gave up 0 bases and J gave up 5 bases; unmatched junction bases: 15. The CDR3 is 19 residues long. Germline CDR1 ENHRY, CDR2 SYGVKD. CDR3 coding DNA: TGTGCCATCAGTGAGTCGACTCTTCTGGCTAGCGGGATAAGAGATACGCAGTATTTT. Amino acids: CAISESTLLASGIRDTQYF.

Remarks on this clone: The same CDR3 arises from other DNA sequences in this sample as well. The CDR3 coding sequence is TGTGCCAGCAGCGCAACCTACGAGCAGTACTTC. Its translation: CASSATYEQYF. The rearrangement links TRBV7-9 to TRBJ2-7; D gene ambiguous. Looked up from germline, CDR1 is SEHNR and CDR2 is FQNEAQ (reference sequence). This CDR3 is 11 amino acids long. V was cut by 5 bases and J by 2 bases, with 4 bases left in between.

The CDR3 loop is CASSMGTGGTEAFF. As DNA, the CDR3 is TGTGCCAGCAGTATGGGGACGGGAGGGACTGAAGCTTTCTTT. The chain joins TRBV28 to TRBJ1-1; perhaps TRBD1 as D (5 bases). Trimming pared 5 bases from V and 5 bases from J, leaving 15 bases between. Germline CDR1 and CDR2: MDHEN and SYDVKM. This CDR3 contains 14 residues.